Included here is one T cell receptor beta chain sequence, with context. As yet, its antigen is unknown. This table comes from immunoSEQ multiplex PCR, and its TCRdb copy is limited to in-frame clones, with some not included. The sample holds fewer than 200,000 clones; more than 80% are singletons and the top ten take about 3%. The germline V and J ends were trimmed by 0 bases and 0 bases, with 10 bases remaining between them. The germline gives CDR1 SGHKS, CDR2 YYEKEE (reference sequence). The CDR3 is 17 residues long. The sample is drawn from a study of cytomegalovirus exposure and HLA in healthy donors. General study findings and limits: Associated with cytomegalovirus, according to the listing, were 164 TCR beta chains.

This sequence was found in a woman in her late teens or twenties in good health and CMV-seropositive. The sequencing sample was made of PBMCs. The chain links TRBV5-5 to TRBJ2-6; D might be TRBD1 (5 bases). This CDR3 reads CASSLDRGSSGANVLTF. The CDR3 bases are TGTGCCAGCAGCTTGGATAGGGGATCCTCTGGGGCCAACGTCCTGACTTTC.